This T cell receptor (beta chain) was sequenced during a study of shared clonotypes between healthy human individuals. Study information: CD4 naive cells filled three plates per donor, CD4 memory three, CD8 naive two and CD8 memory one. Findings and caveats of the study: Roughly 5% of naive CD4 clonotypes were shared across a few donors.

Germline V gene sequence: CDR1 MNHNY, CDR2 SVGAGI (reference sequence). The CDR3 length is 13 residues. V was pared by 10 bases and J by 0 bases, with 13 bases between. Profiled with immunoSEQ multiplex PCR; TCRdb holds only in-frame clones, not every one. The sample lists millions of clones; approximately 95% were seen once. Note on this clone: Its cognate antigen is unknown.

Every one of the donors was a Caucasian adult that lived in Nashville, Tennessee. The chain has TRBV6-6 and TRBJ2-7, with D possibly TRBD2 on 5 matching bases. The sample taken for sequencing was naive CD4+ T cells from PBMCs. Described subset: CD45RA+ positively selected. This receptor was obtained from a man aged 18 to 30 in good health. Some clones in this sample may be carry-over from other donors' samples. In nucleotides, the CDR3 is TGTGCCATCTTTCCCGGGAACTCCTACGAGCAGTACTTC. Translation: CAIFPGNSYEQYF.